The 11 T cell receptor beta chains below come from one sample, sequenced in a study of shared clonotypes between healthy human individuals (dated by TCRdb to the early 2020s). Libraries were constructed by the immunoSEQ multiplex PCR assay. The table was pulled from immuneACCESS by TCRdb, which kept in-frame rearrangements only. Such tables lose some clones; where checked, under half of the loss comes from unresolved V genes, and the rest has no known cause. For this sample the table gives fewer than 3 million clones, of which 85% to 95% were detected only once. More than 0.35% of the sample goes to the ten largest clones. Sequenced sample: naive CD4+ T cells from PBMCs. The cell subset or site label, read with the paper, signifies: CD45RA+ positively selected. These receptors were collected from a man younger than 35 in good health. Some clones in this sample may be carry-over from other donors' samples.

The rearrangement links TRBV6-1 to TRBJ1-2; maybe TRBD1 (6 bases). This CDR3 is 18 amino acids long. Germline loops: CDR1 MNHNS, CDR2 SASEGT. Trimming removed 3 bases at V and 4 bases at J, with 24 bases between. CDR3 nucleotides: TGTGCCAGCAGTGATAACTACTCCACCAGGGGTGTCACCTATGGCTACACCTTC. Encoded protein: CASSDNYSTRGVTYGYTF.

V is TRBV25-1 and J is TRBJ1-2; no firm D call. Germline CDR1 is MGHDK and CDR2 is SYGVNS. CDR3 length: 16 residues. V was trimmed by 1 base and J by 5 bases, leaving 17 bases between them. CDR3 in amino acids: CASSESTATLRYGYTF. Here the CDR3 DNA reads TGTGCCAGCAGTGAATCAACCGCGACTCTGAGATATGGCTACACCTTC.

This clone was seen more than once but under ten times. This chain links TRBV28 with TRBJ1-1; unclear D gene. The CDR3 length is 15 residues. Germline V gives CDR1 MDHEN, CDR2 SYDVKM. V dropped 7 bases and J dropped 1 base, with 16 bases sitting between them. DNA for the CDR3: TGTGCCAGCATCGGAGGGTCCTCGGGGAACACTGAAGCTTTCTTT. Amino acid sequence: CASIGGSSGNTEAFF.

In regard to this clone: The sample carries other DNA sequences with the same CDR3. The rearrangement joins TRBV5-1 to TRBJ2-2; D unclear. V dropped 0 bases and J dropped 1 base, with 4 bases sitting between them. There are 14 residues in the CDR3. Germline values: CDR1 SGHRS, CDR2 YFSETQ. The CDR3 sequence is CASSLAGNTGELFF. Written as DNA, the CDR3 is TGCGCCAGCAGCTTGGCGGGGAACACCGGGGAGCTGTTTTTT.

As regards this clone: This sample also contains other DNA sequences that code for the same CDR3. This chain links TRBV6-6 with TRBJ1-1; D ambiguous. The CDR3 runs 12 residues. The V end lost 6 bases, the J end lost 0 bases, and 5 bases lay between the germline ends. CDR1 and CDR2 (germline): MNHNY, SVGAGI (reference sequence). CDR3 nucleotide sequence: TGTGCCAGCAGCCGCCTGAACACTGAAGCTTTCTTT. It translates to CASSRLNTEAFF.

The V gene is TRBV11-2, the J gene TRBJ2-1; 10 bases are shared with TRBD2. CDR1 is SGHAT and CDR2 is FQNNGV in the germline V gene. The CDR3 extends over 14 amino acids. Unmatched junction bases numbered 7, after V lost 5 bases and J lost 9 bases. The CDR3 region is CASSATSGTGEQFF. For the CDR3, the DNA is TGTGCCAGCAGCGCTACTAGCGGGACAGGTGAGCAGTTCTTC.

This rearrangement joins TRBV19 to TRBJ2-5; D call uncertain. Germline CDR1 and CDR2: LNHDA and SQIVND (reference sequence). CDR3 length: 12 residues. The V end lost 1 base, the J end lost 4 bases, and 4 bases lay between the germline ends. CDR3 amino acids: CASSIGIETQYF. The CDR3 DNA reads as TGTGCCAGTAGTATAGGTATAGAGACCCAGTACTTC.

The V gene is TRBV2, the J gene TRBJ2-1; TRBD1 or TRBD2 may be the D gene (5 bases each). CDR3 length equals 11 residues. The V gene lost 6 bases and the J gene lost 15 bases, with 15 bases spanning the gap. Germline V gene sequence: CDR1 SNHLY, CDR2 FYNNEI. CDR3: CASSVLGVGFF. The CDR3 DNA reads as TGTGCCAGCAGCGTACTAGGGGTCGGGTTCTTC.

This clone was seen once. V is TRBV5-4 and J is TRBJ1-2; possible D gene TRBD1, 6 bases. Deletions cut 4 bases from V and 3 bases from J, with 13 bases between. The V gene's germline CDR1 is SGHNT and CDR2 YYREEE (reference sequence). CDR3 length: 14 amino acids. CDR3 in amino acids: CASSRLQGHYGYTF. CDR3 DNA sequence: TGTGCCAGCAGCCGCTTACAGGGACACTATGGCTACACCTTC.

This clone was seen only once. V is TRBV4-2 and J is TRBJ2-6; the match to TRBD1 covers 9 bases. V was pared by 5 bases and J by 4 bases, with 12 bases of the junction left unmatched. This CDR3 has 18 residues. The V gene's germline CDR1 is LGHNA and CDR2 YNFKEQ. The DNA for the CDR3 is TGTGCCAGCAGCTTTCGGACAGGGGCCCCAGGGGGGGCCAACGTCCTGACTTTC. Encoded protein: CASSFRTGAPGGANVLTF.

The chain joins TRBV28 to TRBJ1-5; no reliable D call. The germline V gene encodes CDR1 MDHEN and CDR2 SYDVKM. The ends were cut back, 8 bases at V and 4 bases at J, with 12 bases in the middle. The CDR3 spans 13 residues. CDR3 sequence reads: CASRNSGNQPQHF. CDR3 nucleotide sequence: TGTGCCAGCCGAAACTCGGGGAATCAGCCCCAGCATTTT. Full variable domain (outside the CDR3, taken from reference TRBV28 and TRBJ1-5): DVKVTQSSRYLVKRTGEKVFLECVQDMDHENMFWYRQDPGLGLRLIYFSYDVKMKEKGDIPEGYSVSREKKERFSLILESASTNQTSMYLCASRNSGNQPQHFGDGTRLSIL.